Each of the 18 T cell receptor beta chains below was sequenced from the same sample in a study of vaccination and CD4 T cells after COVID-19 (dated 2022 in TCRdb). Per the publication, the treatment or condition label means: roughly 10-day PBMC culture with coronavirus spike peptide pools or control peptides (ViraFEST assay). These TCRs are of unknown antigen specificity. The protocol used for the library was PCR. TCRdb shows the sequencer as Illumina iSeq 100. TCR sequencing of DNA from cultured CD4+ T cells used the Oncomine TCR Beta short-read assay at the Johns Hopkins FTIC core. TCRdb redid the processing of the public reads, applying fastp at Q25 and MiXCR, and retained in-frame beta chains. A single entry per CDR3 protein holds the most common genes and DNA from its merged rows. A total of about 16,000 distinct CDR3 sequences appear in this sample, around 61% of them only once. In total, the top ten clones hold 7.4% of the sample.

Sequenced input: CD4+ T cells from blood, cultured in vitro. Receptors were obtained from a human donor who had recovered from COVID-19.

The chain joins TRBV6-1 to TRBJ1-2; 7 positions match TRBD1. The V gene end was trimmed by 2 bases and the J gene end by 6 bases; junction bases not matched to a gene: 9. The CDR3 runs to 15 residues. Germline V gives CDR1 MNHNS, CDR2 SASEGT. This CDR3 reads CASSEWETGRNGYTF. CDR3 coding DNA: TGTGCCAGCAGTGAATGGGAGACAGGGAGGAATGGCTACACCTTC.

The rearrangement uses TRBV11-2 and TRBJ2-3, with D unclear. This CDR3 is built from 12 residues. CDR1 is SGHAT, CDR2 FQNNGV, per germline. Trimming cost V 6 bases and J 3 bases, with 7 bases left between them. CDR3 sequence reads: CASSTRTDTQYF. CDR3 nucleotides: TGTGCCAGCAGTACGAGGACAGATACGCAGTATTTT.

This chain links TRBV18 with TRBJ2-7; the D gene is possibly TRBD1 (7 bases). Trimming shortened V by 0 bases and J by 4 bases, and 19 bases separated the two germline ends. The V gene's germline CDR1 is KGHSH and CDR2 LQKENI. This CDR3 contains 17 residues. DNA for the CDR3: TGTGCCAGCTCACCACCGGGTCAGGGGGGTACGGTATACGAGCAGTACTTC. Residues: CASSPPGQGGTVYEQYF.

CDR3 nucleotide sequence: TGTGCCAGCCCCCGCACAGGACCTAGAGTGAGACACTATGGCTACACCTTC. Translated, it gives CASPRTGPRVRHYGYTF. V is TRBV5-3 and J is TRBJ1-2, with D perhaps TRBD1 (5 bases). TRBV5-3 is noted as an ORF with a role that remains uncertain. Trimming pared 8 bases from V and 3 bases from J, leaving 26 bases between. This CDR3 is 17 amino acids long.

The CDR3 here is CAISESRVGTEAFF. The CDR3 DNA follows: TGTGCCATCAGTGAGTCACGGGTTGGGACTGAAGCTTTCTTT. The rearrangement uses TRBV10-3 and TRBJ1-1; D is uncertain. Germline V CDR1 and CDR2: ENHRY, SYGVKD. Deletions cut 0 bases from V and 5 bases from J, with 10 bases between. This CDR3 is built from 14 residues.

V is TRBV20-1 and J is TRBJ1-1; the D is unclear. CDR1 DFQATT and CDR2 SNEGSKA come from the germline V gene (reference sequence). This CDR3 has 13 amino acids. Deletions cut 3 bases from V and 0 bases from J, with 8 bases between. The CDR3 is CSASQQLNTEAFF. The CDR3 DNA is TGCAGTGCTAGCCAACAGCTGAACACTGAAGCTTTCTTT.

The gene calls are TRBV5-1 and TRBJ2-3; D is uncertain. Germline values: CDR1 SGHRS, CDR2 YFSETQ. The CDR3 covers 15 residues. Trimming left V 4 bases short and J 4 bases short, with 16 bases between. Written as DNA, the CDR3 is TGCGCCAGCAGCAAAGACGGGTATGAGCCAGATACGCAGTATTTT. It yields the protein CASSKDGYEPDTQYF.

The chain is built from TRBV7-9 and TRBJ2-3; TRBD2 aligns across 8 bases. The CDR3 is 16 residues long. The germline V gene has CDR1 SEHNR and CDR2 FQNEAQ (reference sequence). V dropped 5 bases and J dropped 2; count of bases not matched to a gene: 9. As DNA, the CDR3 is TGTGCCAGCAGCCTTAGCCCTAGCGGGCCCACAGATACGCAGTATTTT. Amino acid sequence: CASSLSPSGPTDTQYF. Full variable domain (rest looked up from reference TRBV7-9 and TRBJ2-3): DTGVSQNPRHKITKRGQNVTFRCDPISEHNRLYWYRQTLGQGPEFLTYFQNEAQLEKSRLLSDRFSAERPKGSFSTLEIQRTEQGDSAMYLCASSLSPSGPTDTQYFGPGTRLTVL.

This clonotype was detected a few times. The rearrangement joins TRBV5-1 to TRBJ1-2; 9 bases line up with TRBD1. The germline CDR1 and CDR2 sequences are SGHRS and YFSETQ. V dropped 2 bases and J dropped 4; count of bases not matched to a gene: 6. The CDR3 totals 15 residues. The CDR3 bases are TGCGCCAGCAGCTTAGGGACAGGGTTTTTCTATGGCTACACCTTC. It codes for CASSLGTGFFYGYTF.

This clonotype was found a few times. The chain combines TRBV2 with TRBJ1-5; TRBD1 matches at 9 bases. The CDR3 loop spans 14 amino acids. In germline, CDR1 is SNHLY, CDR2 FYNNEI. Trimming at V came to 6 bases and at J to 7 bases, leaving 7 bases not matched to a gene. This CDR3 reads CASSGTGNGQPQHF. The CDR3, as DNA: TGTGCCAGCAGCGGGACAGGGAACGGACAGCCCCAGCATTTT.

The rearrangement uses TRBV18 and TRBJ1-1, with TRBD1 as a possible D gene (6 bases). There are 16 residues in the CDR3. Trimming stripped 3 bases from V and 4 bases from J, with 18 bases between. CDR1 is KGHSH and CDR2 is LQKENI in the germline V gene. The CDR3 nucleotides read TGTGCCAGCTCACCTTCTGCTTCAGGGGTTGGCACTGAAGCTTTCTTT. This translates into CASSPSASGVGTEAFF.

The chain recombines TRBV5-1 with TRBJ2-5, with D possibly matching TRBD1 (7 bases). This CDR3 has 13 residues. V was shortened by 4 bases and J by 1 base, with 8 bases between the two germline ends. Germline lookup yields CDR1 SGHRS and CDR2 YFSETQ. CDR3: CASSQGGQETQYF. CDR3 in DNA: TGCGCCAGCAGCCAGGGGGGCCAAGAGACCCAGTACTTC.

This clonotype was seen a few times. The V gene is TRBV30, the J gene TRBJ2-7; 9 nucleotides match TRBD2. The CDR3 has 13 residues. Looked up from germline, CDR1 is GTSNPN and CDR2 is SVGIG (reference sequence). With 5 bases clipped from V and 3 bases from J, the junction kept 5 bases outside the gene matches. The CDR3 loop reads CAWGLAGDYEQYF. In DNA, the CDR3 is TGTGCCTGGGGGTTAGCGGGGGACTACGAGCAGTACTTC.

This chain uses TRBV11-3 with TRBJ1-1; D is possibly TRBD1 (6 bases). The ends were cut back, 5 bases at V and 7 bases at J, with 14 bases in the middle. CDR1 and CDR2 from the germline V gene are SGHNT and YENEEA. The CDR3 is 13 residues long. The CDR3 DNA sequence: TGTGCCAGCAGCCTGGGGGCGCAGAGTGAAGCTTTCTTT. This translates into CASSLGAQSEAFF. The full variable domain, its missing parts supplied by reference TRBV11-3 and TRBJ1-1, is EAGVVQSPRYKIIEKKQPVAFWCNPISGHNTLYWYLQNLGQGPELLIRYENEEAVDDSQLPKDRFSAERLKGVDSTLKIQPAELGDSAVYLCASSLGAQSEAFFGQGTRLTVV.

This clonotype was observed a handful of times. The chain carries TRBV20-1 and TRBJ2-3; D possibly corresponds to TRBD2 (5 bases). The CDR3 runs to 14 residues. The V end lost 0 bases, the J end lost 4 bases, and 11 bases lay between the germline ends. Germline V lookup: CDR1 DFQATT, CDR2 SNEGSKA (reference sequence). The CDR3 is CSARDRRVPDTQYF. The CDR3, as DNA: TGCAGTGCTAGAGATCGGCGGGTTCCAGATACGCAGTATTTT.

The chain carries TRBV3-1 and TRBJ2-1; 12 nucleotides align to TRBD2. The CDR3 consists of 16 residues. CDR1 is LGHDT and CDR2 is YNNKEL in the germline V gene (reference sequence). The V gene end was trimmed by 4 bases and the J gene end by 3 bases; junction bases not matched to a gene: 4. CDR3 DNA: TGTGCCAGCAGCCCTCGGACTAGCGGGAACTACAATGAGCAGTTCTTC. It specifies CASSPRTSGNYNEQFF.

The V gene is TRBV4-3, the J gene TRBJ2-7; 8 nucleotides match TRBD1. The CDR3 totals 15 residues. V was pared by 4 bases and J by 2 bases, with 7 bases of the junction left unmatched. In germline, CDR1 is LGHNA, CDR2 YSLEER. CDR3 DNA: TGCGCCAGCAGCCTCGGACAGGGCCTGACCTACGAGCAGTACTTC. Amino acids: CASSLGQGLTYEQYF.

This clonotype was detected only once. The chain links TRBV24-1 to TRBJ2-3, with D possibly being TRBD2 (6 bases). Germline V gives CDR1 KGHDR, CDR2 SFDVKD. The CDR3 sequence is 14 residues long. V gave up 3 bases and J gave up 4 bases, with 10 bases separating them. CDR3: CATSDRIAADTQYF. In nucleotides, the CDR3 is TGTGCCACCAGTGATCGGATAGCGGCAGATACGCAGTATTTT.